These T cell receptor beta chains were read from a single sample in a study of shared clonotypes between healthy human individuals. The table came from immunoSEQ multiplex PCR; TCRdb's copy has only in-frame clones and leaves some out. This sample carries around 2.5 million clones, approximately 93% of them seen once, and the ten largest clones take 0.36%. What was sequenced was naive CD4+ T cells from PBMCs. The receptors here all came from a man aged 18 to 29 in good health. Some clones in this sample may be carry-over from other donors' samples. Each CDR3 is given with its conserved first and last residue. A D gene is named only where the DNA matches it firmly. Clone size is given for some rows only: seen once, a few or many times, or a class if the clone is expanded.

V: TRBV28
D: NA
length: 15
J: TRBJ2-2
size: NA
CDR3: CASSLWHKGTGELFF
DNA: TGTGCCAGCAGTTTATGGCACAAGGGGACCGGGGAGCTGTTTTTT

V: TRBV7-2
D: NA
length: 13
J: TRBJ2-3
size: NA
CDR3: CASSLQNTDTQYF
DNA: TGTGCCAGCAGCTTACAGAACACAGATACGCAGTATTTT

V: TRBV16
D: NA
length: 12
J: TRBJ1-5
size: NA
CDR3: CASSPPYQPQHF
DNA: TGTGCCAGCAGCCCCCCCTATCAGCCCCAGCATTTT

V: TRBV6-5
D: NA
length: 12
J: TRBJ1-1
size: NA
CDR3: CASSRGDTEAFF
DNA: TGTGCCAGCAGCCGCGGGGACACCGAAGCTTTCTTT

V: TRBV5-1
D: NA
length: 15
J: TRBJ1-1
size: NA
CDR3: CASSPQVGKNTEAFF
DNA: TGCGCCAGCAGCCCCCAGGTGGGGAAGAACACTGAAGCTTTCTTT

V: TRBV5-4
D: TRBD2
length: 13
J: TRBJ2-3
size: NA
CDR3: CASSWGLLDTQYF
DNA: TGTGCCAGCAGCTGGGGACTACTAGATACGCAGTATTTT

V: TRBV5-1
D: TRBD2
length: 14
J: TRBJ2-2
size: once
CDR3: CASSLERETGELFF
DNA: TGCGCCAGCAGCTTGGAGCGGGAGACCGGGGAGCTGTTTTTT

V: TRBV18
D: NA
length: 11
J: TRBJ2-1
size: NA
CDR3: CASSPGLEQFF
DNA: TGTGCCAGCTCACCAGGCTTGGAGCAGTTCTTC

V: TRBV7-8
D: NA
length: 14
J: TRBJ1-1
size: NA
CDR3: CASSLEARNTEAFF
DNA: TGTGCCAGCAGCTTAGAGGCGCGGAACACTGAAGCTTTCTTT

V: TRBV6-5
D: NA
length: 15
J: TRBJ2-2
size: NA
CDR3: CASSSPGVHTGELFF
DNA: TGTGCCAGCAGTTCTCCAGGGGTGCACACCGGGGAGCTGTTTTTT

V: TRBV19
D: TRBD1
length: 14
J: TRBJ1-1
size: once
CDR3: CASTETGGNTEAFF
DNA: TGTGCCAGTACCGAAACAGGGGGTAACACTGAAGCTTTCTTT

V: TRBV30
D: NA
length: 11
J: TRBJ2-2
size: NA
CDR3: CAWRDTGELFF
DNA: TGTGCCTGGAGGGACACCGGGGAGCTGTTTTTT

V: TRBV18
D: TRBD1
length: 16
J: TRBJ2-7
size: NA
CDR3: CASSPSLGQGSYEQYF
DNA: TGTGCCAGCTCACCATCACTCGGACAGGGATCCTACGAGCAGTACTTC

V: TRBV18
D: TRBD2
length: 14
J: TRBJ2-7
size: once
CDR3: CASSTGTSGYEQYF
DNA: TGTGCCAGCTCAACCGGGACTAGCGGGTACGAGCAGTACTTC

V: TRBV11-2
D: NA
length: 18
J: TRBJ2-1
size: NA
CDR3: CASSSWASGQHSYNEQFF
DNA: TGTGCCAGCAGCTCATGGGCCAGCGGGCAACACTCCTACAATGAGCAGTTCTTC

V: TRBV27
D: TRBD1
length: 15
J: TRBJ1-5
size: NA
CDR3: CASSTGQGAYQPQHF
DNA: TGTGCCAGCAGCACCGGACAGGGGGCTTATCAGCCCCAGCATTTT

V: TRBV28
D: TRBD1
length: 15
J: TRBJ2-3
size: NA
CDR3: CASSSPGQGTDTQYF
DNA: TGTGCCAGCAGTTCTCCGGGACAGGGGACAGATACGCAGTATTTT

V: TRBV19
D: TRBD2
length: 17
J: TRBJ2-3
size: NA
CDR3: CASSSRASGSTSDTQYF
DNA: TGTGCCAGTAGTTCCCGGGCTAGCGGGTCAACATCAGATACGCAGTATTTT

V: TRBV28
D: NA
length: 14
J: TRBJ1-1
size: NA
CDR3: CASSLYSDNTEAFF
DNA: TGTGCCAGCAGTTTGTATTCGGATAACACTGAAGCTTTCTTT

V: TRBV28
D: NA
length: 13
J: TRBJ2-1
size: NA
CDR3: CASSPDTYNEQFF
DNA: TGTGCCAGCAGTCCTGACACCTACAATGAGCAGTTCTTC

V: TRBV28
D: NA
length: 14
J: TRBJ1-1
size: NA
CDR3: CASSSPPLNTEAFF
DNA: TGTGCCAGCAGTTCCCCCCCCCTTAACACTGAAGCTTTCTTT

V: TRBV5-1
D: NA
length: 15
J: TRBJ1-1
size: once
CDR3: CASSSFEAPNTEAFF
DNA: TGCGCCAGCAGCAGCTTTGAGGCCCCGAACACTGAAGCTTTCTTT

V: TRBV7-9
D: NA
length: 15
J: TRBJ2-3
size: NA
CDR3: CASSLGSVRTDTQYF
DNA: TGTGCCAGCAGCTTAGGGTCGGTGCGCACAGATACGCAGTATTTT

V: TRBV7-9
D: NA
length: 13
J: TRBJ2-7
size: NA
CDR3: CASSITAGYEQYF
DNA: TGTGCCAGCAGCATAACCGCGGGGTACGAGCAGTACTTC

V: TRBV28
D: NA
length: 15
J: TRBJ1-1
size: NA
CDR3: CASSSAPGREAEAFF
DNA: TGTGCCAGCAGTTCGGCCCCGGGACGGGAGGCTGAAGCTTTCTTT

V: TRBV19
D: TRBD1
length: 15
J: TRBJ2-7
size: once
CDR3: CASRTQGTGDYEQYF
DNA: TGTGCCAGTAGGACACAGGGGACGGGTGACTACGAGCAGTACTTC

V: TRBV10-3
D: TRBD2
length: 14
J: TRBJ2-7
size: NA
CDR3: CAISARTSGYEQYF
DNA: TGTGCCATCAGCGCCAGGACTAGCGGCTACGAGCAGTACTTC

V: TRBV18
D: TRBD1
length: 14
J: TRBJ1-5
size: NA
CDR3: CASSLDRERQPQHF
DNA: TGTGCCAGCTCACTGGACAGGGAGAGGCAGCCCCAGCATTTT

V: TRBV29-1
D: TRBD2
length: 14
J: TRBJ2-3
size: NA
CDR3: CSAAGGFNTDTQYF
DNA: TGCAGCGCAGCGGGAGGTTTTAACACAGATACGCAGTATTTT

V: TRBV6-5
D: NA
length: 11
J: TRBJ2-7
size: NA
CDR3: CASSSRDEQYF
DNA: TGTGCCAGCAGTTCCCGGGACGAGCAGTACTTC

V: TRBV7-8
D: NA
length: 14
J: TRBJ2-3
size: NA
CDR3: CASSWGEATDTQYF
DNA: TGTGCCAGCAGCTGGGGGGAGGCCACAGATACGCAGTATTTT

V: TRBV7-3
D: TRBD2
length: 15
J: TRBJ2-3
size: NA
CDR3: CASSLMGGPTDTQYF
DNA: TGTGCCAGCAGCTTAATGGGAGGGCCGACAGATACGCAGTATTTT

V: TRBV7-9
D: NA
length: 14
J: TRBJ2-7
size: once
CDR3: CASSLGTKPNEQYF
DNA: TGTGCCAGCAGCTTGGGGACAAAACCTAACGAGCAGTACTTC

V: TRBV5-4
D: NA
length: 14
J: TRBJ1-4
size: NA
CDR3: CASSLIGTNEKLFF
DNA: TGTGCCAGCAGCTTGATCGGAACTAATGAAAAACTGTTTTTT

V: TRBV19
D: TRBD1
length: 15
J: TRBJ2-7
size: NA
CDR3: CASSRFRDSSYEQYF
DNA: TGTGCCAGTAGTAGGTTCCGGGACAGTTCCTACGAGCAGTACTTC

V: TRBV29-1
D: TRBD1
length: 16
J: TRBJ1-1
size: NA
CDR3: CSVTGQALRMNTEAFF
DNA: TGCAGCGTGACCGGACAGGCACTTCGCATGAACACTGAAGCTTTCTTT

V: TRBV28
D: NA
length: 14
J: TRBJ2-3
size: once
CDR3: CASSTGRGTDTQYF
DNA: TGTGCCAGCAGTACCGGGCGGGGCACAGATACGCAGTATTTT

V: TRBV29-1
D: NA
length: 13
J: TRBJ2-7
size: NA
CDR3: CSVVLGSSYEQYF
DNA: TGCAGCGTTGTTCTGGGGAGCTCCTACGAGCAGTACTTC

V: TRBV27
D: NA
length: 13
J: TRBJ2-7
size: NA
CDR3: CASRLGGGYEQYF
DNA: TGTGCCAGCAGACTAGGGGGAGGCTACGAGCAGTACTTC

V: TRBV27
D: TRBD2
length: 14
J: TRBJ2-1
size: NA
CDR3: CASSYSGGYNEQFF
DNA: TGTGCCAGCAGTTATAGCGGGGGCTACAATGAGCAGTTCTTC

V: TRBV28
D: NA
length: 15
J: TRBJ1-5
size: few
CDR3: CASHTSQQGSQPQHF
DNA: TGTGCCAGCCACACCTCCCAGCAGGGTTCTCAGCCCCAGCATTTT

V: TRBV4-1
D: NA
length: 15
J: TRBJ2-1
size: NA
CDR3: CASSRTGTTYNEQFF
DNA: TGCGCCAGCAGCCGGACCGGGACCACCTACAATGAGCAGTTCTTC

V: TRBV7-2
D: NA
length: 13
J: TRBJ1-1
size: NA
CDR3: CASSLGQNTEAFF
DNA: TGTGCCAGCAGCTTAGGACAGAACACTGAAGCTTTCTTT

V: TRBV9
D: TRBD2
length: 14
J: TRBJ2-5
size: NA
CDR3: CASSATSGQETQYF
DNA: TGTGCCAGCAGCGCAACTAGCGGCCAAGAGACCCAGTACTTC

V: TRBV19
D: NA
length: 13
J: TRBJ2-5
size: once
CDR3: CASSTLGVETQYF
DNA: TGTGCCAGTAGTACCCTGGGGGTGGAGACCCAGTACTTC

V: TRBV7-2
D: NA
length: 17
J: TRBJ1-3
size: NA
CDR3: CASSSLGGTSSGNTIYF
DNA: TGTGCCAGCAGCTCCCTCGGGGGGACGAGCTCTGGAAACACCATATATTTT

V: TRBV7-5
D: NA
length: 16
J: TRBJ2-7
size: NA
CDR3: CVRSPTPGCLAYEQYF
DNA: TGTGTCAGAAGCCCGACGCCGGGGTGCTTGGCCTACGAGCAGTACTTC

V: TRBV10-3
D: NA
length: 12
J: TRBJ1-5
size: NA
CDR3: CAISPQRGPQHF
DNA: TGTGCCATTAGCCCGCAGCGGGGGCCCCAGCATTTT

V: TRBV7-9
D: NA
length: 13
J: TRBJ1-2
size: once
CDR3: CASSLGSAYGYTF
DNA: TGTGCCAGCAGCTTAGGGTCAGCATATGGCTACACCTTC

V: TRBV5-6
D: NA
length: 16
J: TRBJ2-7
size: once
CDR3: CASSSRLGGLSYEQYF
DNA: TGTGCCAGCAGCTCCCGGTTGGGCGGGCTCTCCTACGAGCAGTACTTC

V: TRBV18
D: TRBD1
length: 14
J: TRBJ2-7
size: NA
CDR3: CASSPSRDSYEQYF
DNA: TGTGCCAGCTCACCGTCCCGGGACAGTTACGAGCAGTACTTC

V: TRBV5-4
D: NA
length: 14
J: TRBJ2-7
size: NA
CDR3: CASSRLGAWYEQYF
DNA: TGTGCCAGCAGCCGTCTCGGAGCGTGGTACGAGCAGTACTTC

V: TRBV5-1
D: NA
length: 13
J: TRBJ2-7
size: NA
CDR3: CASSYSGVSEQYF
DNA: TGCGCCAGCAGTTATTCAGGGGTTAGCGAGCAGTACTTC